The clone carrying this TCR beta chain was seen a single time. Its target is unknown. Averaging roughly 100 mL, one heparinised blood draw was given by each donor. The data stem from a study of beta chain features in type 1 diabetes. Findings of the study overall: PCR could preferentially amplify shorter templates, alike in patients and controls. In type 1 diabetes patients, VDJ junctions had fewer insertions; deletions at these junctions were more frequent.

Expressed TCRB transcripts were sequenced because the isolated RNA had all been reverse transcribed beforehand. The data were produced by immunoSEQ multiplex PCR, yet TCRdb's version contains in-frame clones alone and is incomplete. Of roughly 370,000 clones in the sample, 11% to 15% were seen once. The germline V gene has CDR1 SGHTA and CDR2 FQGNSA. Trimming took 5 bases from V and 6 from J; bases not matched to a gene: 6. The CDR3 extends over 14 amino acids. The sample was naive CD4+ T cells from blood. The chain is built from TRBV7-2 and TRBJ2-1; 8 bases align to TRBD1. This sequence originates from a man aged 25-45 years in good health. CDR3 nucleotide sequence: TGTGCCAGCAGCCGAGACAGGGGTATCAATGAGCAGTTCTTC. Its translation is CASSRDRGINEQFF.